These T cell receptor beta chains were read from a single sample in a study of shared clonotypes between healthy human individuals. Only in-frame clones appear in the TCRdb table, and some are missing; sequencing was by immunoSEQ multiplex PCR. The table has about 360,000 clones, roughly 70% seen once; the top ten hold more than 9%. Sequencing was carried out using memory CD4+ T cells sorted from blood. Every receptor here comes from a man aged 25-45 years in good health. CDR3s include the opening cysteine and the closing phenylalanine or tryptophan. D genes are given only for firm matches. For some rows the clone size is stated as once, few or many, or as a class when expanded; others skip it.

TRBV9	TRBD2	TRBJ2-3	NA	CASSVGRGAGVADTQYF	TGTGCCAGCAGCGTAGGGAGGGGAGCGGGAGTTGCAGATACGCAGTATTTT
TRBV30	NA	TRBJ1-5	NA	CAWSVGEGSRPQHF	TGTGCCTGGAGTGTAGGTGAGGGGTCACGGCCCCAGCATTTT
TRBV29-1	TRBD1	TRBJ2-5	NA	CSVGNRGRAQETQYF	TGCAGCGTCGGAAACAGGGGGCGCGCCCAAGAGACCCAGTACTTC
TRBV2	TRBD2	TRBJ2-2	NA	CASSEGGGRALTGELFF	TGTGCCAGCAGTGAAGGGGGAGGGAGGGCCCTCACCGGGGAGCTGTTTTTT
TRBV7-6	NA	TRBJ2-5	few	CASSLSGETQYF	TGTGCCAGCAGCCTCTCGGGGGAGACCCAGTACTTC
TRBV5-4	TRBD2	TRBJ2-7	NA	CASSSSRTSGAQNPYEQYF	TGTGCCAGCAGCTCAAGCAGGACTAGCGGCGCACAAAACCCCTACGAGCAGTACTTC
TRBV7-2	NA	TRBJ1-5	NA	CASSSTRDYQPQHF	TGTGCCAGCAGCTCGACAAGAGACTATCAGCCCCAGCATTTT
TRBV7-2	NA	TRBJ2-2	NA	CASSLAGRGEDTGELFF	TGTGCCAGCAGCTTAGCCGGCAGGGGCGAGGACACCGGGGAGCTGTTTTTT
TRBV6-5	NA	TRBJ2-3	NA	CASRNRDTYTDTQYF	TGTGCCAGCAGGAACCGGGACACCTACACAGATACGCAGTATTTT
TRBV6-6	NA	TRBJ1-3	NA	CASSDISPLSGNTIYF	TGTGCCAGCAGCGACATTTCTCCGTTGTCTGGAAACACCATATATTTT
TRBV7-2	NA	TRBJ2-3	NA	CASSLGLSADTQYF	TGTGCCAGCAGCTTGGGATTAAGCGCAGATACGCAGTATTTT
TRBV6-5	TRBD2	TRBJ2-1	NA	CASSYDLAGVINEQFF	TGTGCCAGCAGTTACGATCTAGCGGGAGTCATCAATGAGCAGTTCTTC
TRBV6-5	TRBD1	TRBJ1-1	NA	CASSYSPGTGGTTFF	TGTGCCAGCAGTTACTCGCCCGGGACAGGGGGAACGACTTTCTTT
TRBV4-3	NA	TRBJ1-1	NA	CASSQETGLNTEAFF	TGCGCCAGCAGCCAAGAGACAGGTTTGAACACTGAAGCTTTCTTT
TRBV28	TRBD2	TRBJ2-7	NA	CASSLAGVYHEQYF	TGTGCCAGCAGTCTAGCGGGAGTATACCACGAGCAGTACTTC
TRBV5-1	NA	TRBJ2-1	NA	CASSPQGSSYNEQFF	TGCGCCAGCAGCCCACAGGGATCGTCCTACAATGAGCAGTTCTTC
TRBV7-6	NA	TRBJ1-5	NA	CASSPTQGIHQPQHF	TGTGCCAGCAGCCCAACCCAGGGGATTCATCAGCCCCAGCATTTT
TRBV2	TRBD2	TRBJ2-3	NA	CANAISGGTDTQYF	TGTGCCAACGCAATATCCGGGGGGACAGATACGCAGTATTTT
TRBV4-3	NA	TRBJ2-6	NA	CASSQESPGSGANVLTF	TGCGCCAGCAGCCAAGAAAGTCCCGGGTCTGGGGCCAACGTCCTGACTTTC
TRBV19	NA	TRBJ2-2	NA	CASSLSGPRPGELFF	TGTGCCAGTAGTCTTTCGGGACCCCGCCCCGGGGAGCTGTTTTTT
TRBV11-2	NA	TRBJ2-3	once	CASSSSRSDTQYF	TGTGCCAGCAGCTCTAGTAGGTCAGATACGCAGTATTTT
TRBV9	NA	TRBJ1-2	few	CASSPRGASYGYTF	TGTGCCAGCAGCCCCAGGGGCGCAAGCTATGGCTACACCTTC